A selection of T cell receptor beta chains follows, all from one sample in a study of cytomegalovirus exposure and HLA in healthy donors. Data came from immunoSEQ multiplex PCR; TCRdb stores just in-frame clones and leaves some out. Counted here are more than 100,000 clones, 80% occurring once; the ten biggest clones make up more than 8%. Input material: PBMCs. Every receptor here comes from a female donor in good health and CMV-seropositive. The CDR3 runs from the conserved cysteine through the conserved F or W. A D gene is named only where the DNA matches it firmly. Only some rows state a clone size, as once, few, many or a class for expanded clones.

j_call: TRBJ2-1; clone_size: .; d_call: TRBD2; v_call: TRBV18; cdr3_aa: CASSPLLAGVENEQFF
j_call: TRBJ1-4; clone_size: many; d_call: TRBD1; v_call: TRBV5-4; cdr3_aa: CASSSNRGLNEKLFF
j_call: TRBJ2-5; clone_size: .; d_call: TRBD2; v_call: TRBV5-4; cdr3_aa: CASSRGLAAYQETQYF
j_call: TRBJ2-7; clone_size: .; d_call: .; v_call: TRBV5-4; cdr3_aa: CASSLARSPSYEQYF
j_call: TRBJ1-4; clone_size: .; d_call: TRBD1; v_call: TRBV14; cdr3_aa: CASSRDRVDEKLFF
j_call: TRBJ1-4; clone_size: .; d_call: .; v_call: TRBV28; cdr3_aa: CASSPGGAGEKLFF
j_call: TRBJ1-1; clone_size: .; d_call: .; v_call: TRBV7-9; cdr3_aa: CASMRSQVNTEAFF
j_call: TRBJ1-2; clone_size: once; d_call: TRBD1; v_call: TRBV7-3; cdr3_aa: CASSEDRNYGYTF
j_call: TRBJ2-5; clone_size: .; d_call: TRBD2; v_call: TRBV5-4; cdr3_aa: CASSLGLAGGQETQYF
j_call: TRBJ1-1; clone_size: once; d_call: TRBD1; v_call: TRBV18; cdr3_aa: CASSPFLSTGGSTEAFF
j_call: TRBJ1-1; clone_size: .; d_call: TRBD1; v_call: TRBV9; cdr3_aa: CASSQQGVTEAFF
j_call: TRBJ2-1; clone_size: .; d_call: .; v_call: TRBV13; cdr3_aa: CASSPTGGSDEQFF
j_call: TRBJ2-7; clone_size: .; d_call: TRBD1; v_call: TRBV7-2; cdr3_aa: CASSFRTGGNYEQYF
j_call: TRBJ2-3; clone_size: .; d_call: .; v_call: TRBV5-1; cdr3_aa: CASSLGGFGDTQYF
j_call: TRBJ1-2; clone_size: .; d_call: .; v_call: TRBV6-5; cdr3_aa: CASSPRVGVHGYTF
j_call: TRBJ1-5; clone_size: once; d_call: .; v_call: TRBV7-6; cdr3_aa: CASSSQENQPQHF
j_call: TRBJ1-5; clone_size: few; d_call: TRBD1; v_call: TRBV19; cdr3_aa: CATKGQGRRQPQHF
j_call: TRBJ2-5; clone_size: .; d_call: TRBD2; v_call: TRBV2; cdr3_aa: CASSVRLAGGLETQYF
j_call: TRBJ1-2; clone_size: few; d_call: .; v_call: TRBV4-3; cdr3_aa: CASSQAGRSLNYGYTF
j_call: TRBJ2-2; clone_size: .; d_call: .; v_call: TRBV6-6; cdr3_aa: CASSYRALGRTGELFF
j_call: TRBJ2-1; clone_size: .; d_call: .; v_call: TRBV7-9; cdr3_aa: CASSLRGSEDNEQFF
j_call: TRBJ1-4; clone_size: .; d_call: TRBD1; v_call: TRBV7-8; cdr3_aa: CASSPRTGRNEKLFF
j_call: TRBJ1-2; clone_size: .; d_call: TRBD1; v_call: TRBV28; cdr3_aa: CATQGNYGYTF
j_call: TRBJ2-6; clone_size: once; d_call: .; v_call: TRBV18; cdr3_aa: CASSPPGTGANVLTF
j_call: TRBJ1-5; clone_size: .; d_call: TRBD1; v_call: TRBV27; cdr3_aa: CASSPQTGGRQPQHF
j_call: TRBJ1-5; clone_size: .; d_call: .; v_call: TRBV27; cdr3_aa: CASSLRGGSQPQHF
j_call: TRBJ1-2; clone_size: .; d_call: .; v_call: TRBV21-1; cdr3_aa: CASSNPPRGYGYTF
j_call: TRBJ2-5; clone_size: medium-sized; d_call: .; v_call: TRBV14; cdr3_aa: CASSHTEMVQETQYF
j_call: TRBJ1-5; clone_size: .; d_call: .; v_call: TRBV27; cdr3_aa: CASRDSSNQPQHF
j_call: TRBJ2-2; clone_size: .; d_call: TRBD1; v_call: TRBV6-5; cdr3_aa: CASLPDRGNTGELFF
j_call: TRBJ2-1; clone_size: few; d_call: .; v_call: TRBV11-3; cdr3_aa: CASSLDGGEQFF
j_call: TRBJ2-7; clone_size: few; d_call: TRBD1; v_call: TRBV7-9; cdr3_aa: CASRPGQGNYEQYF
j_call: .; clone_size: .; d_call: .; v_call: TRBV13; cdr3_aa: CASSLKTGYSYEQYF
j_call: TRBJ1-5; clone_size: .; d_call: .; v_call: TRBV6-6; cdr3_aa: CASSYPVQPQHF
j_call: TRBJ1-1; clone_size: .; d_call: TRBD1; v_call: TRBV6-6; cdr3_aa: CASSYYGDRGTEAFF
j_call: TRBJ1-1; clone_size: .; d_call: .; v_call: TRBV6-6; cdr3_aa: CASSPEALNTEAFF
j_call: TRBJ2-5; clone_size: .; d_call: .; v_call: TRBV5-4; cdr3_aa: CASSFGGDQETQYF
j_call: TRBJ1-5; clone_size: .; d_call: .; v_call: TRBV19; cdr3_aa: CASMGTGPRGQPQHF
j_call: TRBJ2-1; clone_size: .; d_call: .; v_call: TRBV13; cdr3_aa: CASSLTASERYNEQFF
j_call: TRBJ1-6; clone_size: .; d_call: .; v_call: TRBV30; cdr3_aa: CAWMRELNSPLHF
j_call: TRBJ1-5; clone_size: .; d_call: .; v_call: TRBV27; cdr3_aa: CASSLSRSNQPQHF
j_call: TRBJ2-7; clone_size: .; d_call: .; v_call: TRBV5-1; cdr3_aa: CASSLEPTTSYYEQYF
j_call: TRBJ2-7; clone_size: once; d_call: TRBD1; v_call: TRBV6-5; cdr3_aa: CASSGQGISYEQYF
j_call: TRBJ2-3; clone_size: few; d_call: TRBD2; v_call: TRBV9; cdr3_aa: CASSVSGTTDTQYF
j_call: TRBJ1-1; clone_size: .; d_call: TRBD1; v_call: TRBV29-1; cdr3_aa: CSGSGTVGSAEAFF
j_call: TRBJ1-4; clone_size: few; d_call: .; v_call: TRBV5-1; cdr3_aa: CASSLEPAGANEKLFF
j_call: TRBJ1-4; clone_size: .; d_call: .; v_call: TRBV6-5; cdr3_aa: CASSRFPGLEEKLFF
j_call: TRBJ1-1; clone_size: .; d_call: .; v_call: TRBV27; cdr3_aa: CASSQSPGTEAFF
j_call: TRBJ1-5; clone_size: .; d_call: .; v_call: TRBV12-5; cdr3_aa: CASAVGQSNQPQHF
j_call: TRBJ2-1; clone_size: .; d_call: .; v_call: TRBV18; cdr3_aa: CASSPRAQGNNEQFF
j_call: TRBJ1-1; clone_size: .; d_call: TRBD1; v_call: TRBV2; cdr3_aa: CASKGQVNTEAFF
j_call: TRBJ1-1; clone_size: .; d_call: .; v_call: TRBV19; cdr3_aa: CASNWGGGVTEAFF
j_call: TRBJ1-1; clone_size: .; d_call: .; v_call: TRBV7-9; cdr3_aa: CASSLDLGTEAFF
j_call: TRBJ2-7; clone_size: many; d_call: TRBD1; v_call: TRBV7-6; cdr3_aa: CASSLGQGNEQYF
j_call: TRBJ2-3; clone_size: .; d_call: TRBD2; v_call: TRBV15; cdr3_aa: CATSRGLAGGADTQYF
j_call: TRBJ1-5; clone_size: few; d_call: .; v_call: TRBV4-3; cdr3_aa: CASSQAGTNQPQHF
j_call: .; clone_size: .; d_call: TRBD1; v_call: TRBV29-1; cdr3_aa: CSGGQGPTYEQYF